This T cell receptor (beta chain) is drawn from a study of cytomegalovirus exposure and HLA in healthy donors. Despite likely unrecorded immune exposures, the donors were nominally healthy at the time of sampling. It was with 60 Vbeta and 13 Jbeta primers that the PCR ran. Assay: immunoSEQ multiplex PCR; the TCRdb copy retains only in-frame clones and omits some. The repertoire includes 150,000 to 200,000 clones, roughly 80% of them detected once, and 6% to 9% sits in the top ten. The receptor was isolated from a woman aged 25 to 39 in good health and CMV-seropositive. What was sequenced was PBMCs.

The CDR3 region is CASTWGGAGNTIYF. The CDR3 nucleotides are TGTGCCAGCACCTGGGGGGGGGCGGGAAACACCATATATTTT. This sequence joins TRBV28 and TRBJ1-3; D perhaps matches TRBD1 (6 bases). The CDR3 length is 14 residues. The germline CDR1 and CDR2 sequences are MDHEN and SYDVKM. V lost 7 bases, J lost 4 bases, and 14 bases lay in between.